Listed here are 15 T cell receptor beta chains from one sample, sequenced in a study of cytomegalovirus exposure and HLA in healthy donors. A multiplex PCR was run with 60 Vbeta primers and 13 Jbeta primers. The repertoire was sequenced with immunoSEQ multiplex PCR; TCRdb's copy has only in-frame clones and lacks some. The table lists 130,000 to 150,000 clones, about 76% of them singletons, with 3.5% to 5% in the top ten. Sample: PBMCs. Receptors originate from a man aged 18-30 years in good health and CMV-seronegative.

Remarks on this clone: The same CDR3 arises from other DNA sequences in this sample as well. The chain joins TRBV7-3 to TRBJ2-2; TRBD2 aligns across 10 bases. Losses at the gene ends were 2 bases for V and 7 bases for J; bases not matched to a gene: 7. The CDR3 runs 16 residues. Looked up from germline, CDR1 is SGHTA and CDR2 is FQGTGA. CDR3 loop: CASSLSSGGAHGELFF. In nucleotides, the CDR3 is TGTGCCAGCAGCTTATCCAGCGGGGGGGCCCACGGGGAGCTGTTTTTT.

This rearrangement joins TRBV5-4 to TRBJ1-5; D ambiguous. In germline, CDR1 is SGHNT, CDR2 YYREEE (reference sequence). CDR3 length: 13 residues. V lost 4 bases, J lost 2 bases, and 7 bases lay in between. Here the CDR3 DNA reads TGTGCCAGCAGCCTAGACCGCAATCAGCCCCAGCATTTT. It encodes CASSLDRNQPQHF.

The chain links TRBV7-9 to TRBJ2-7; D may be TRBD2 (6 bases). V was cut by 10 bases and J by 3 bases, with 16 bases left in between. This CDR3 has 13 amino acids. Germline V gene lookup returns CDR1 SEHNR and CDR2 FQNEAQ (reference sequence). CDR3 coding DNA: TGTGCCACGCGACTAGTAGGCGGCTACGAGCAGTACTTC. Protein sequence: CATRLVGGYEQYF.

The chain recombines TRBV18 with TRBJ1-2; no clear D. Germline values: CDR1 KGHSH, CDR2 LQKENI. V lost 8 bases, J lost 4 bases, and 17 bases lay in between. The CDR3 loop spans 14 amino acids. The CDR3 DNA reads as TGTGCCAGCGCAAAAGACATCGGTACCTATGGCTACACCTTC. This codes for CASAKDIGTYGYTF. Supplemented by reference TRBV18 and TRBJ1-2, the full variable domain reads NAGVMQNPRHLVRRRGQEARLRCSPMKGHSHVYWYRQLPEEGLKFMVYLQKENIIDESGMPKERFSAEFPKEGPSILRIQQVVRGDSAAYFCASAKDIGTYGYTFGSGTRLTVV.

The chain combines TRBV10-1 with TRBJ2-1; D gene unclear. Germline values: CDR1 WNHNN, CDR2 SYGVQD (reference sequence). The length of the CDR3 is 18 residues. V was pared by 9 bases and J by 0 bases, with 24 bases between. The CDR3 here is CARASGTYTLFSYNEQFF. The CDR3 region has the DNA TGCGCCAGGGCTTCAGGAACTTACACTCTCTTCTCCTACAATGAGCAGTTCTTC.

This sequence joins TRBV29-1 and TRBJ2-5; D gene unclear. V lost 4 bases to trimming and J lost 5 bases, with 11 bases between them. Germline CDR1 and CDR2: SQVTM and ANQGSEA. This CDR3 region has 12 residues. The CDR3 loop reads CSVVRSGETQYF. The CDR3 DNA follows: TGCAGCGTTGTGCGATCCGGGGAGACCCAGTACTTC.

This clone was observed once. V usage is TRBV29-1 and J usage is TRBJ2-7; 8 positions agree with TRBD2. The CDR3 length is 16 residues. V shed 4 bases, J shed 4 bases, and the junction held 15 bases outside the gene matches. The germline gives CDR1 SQVTM, CDR2 ANQGSEA. The CDR3 coding sequence is TGCAGCGTTGGGGGGCTAGCGGGTGCCCCAGGTTACGAGCAGTACTTC. This encodes CSVGGLAGAPGYEQYF.

V gene TRBV2 combines with J gene TRBJ2-3, with 7 bases that match TRBD1. The CDR3 runs to 12 residues. V shed 8 bases and J 5 bases; nucleotides not matched to a gene: 4. The germline V gene encodes CDR1 SNHLY and CDR2 FYNNEI. CDR3 sequence reads: CASSDRRDTQYF. CDR3 in DNA: TGTGCCAGCTCGGACAGGCGAGATACGCAGTATTTT.

The chain's CDR3 is CASSLSTSRGAWETQYF. DNA for the CDR3: TGCGCCAGCAGCCTGTCGACAAGTCGGGGGGCCTGGGAGACCCAGTACTTC. The chain links TRBV4-1 to TRBJ2-5, with D perhaps TRBD2 (7 bases). Deletions cut 4 bases from V and 5 bases from J, with 23 bases between. CDR1 MGHRA and CDR2 YSYEKL come from the germline V gene. CDR3 length: 17 residues.

The chain employs TRBV7-6 and TRBJ2-2; 10 nucleotides align to TRBD1. V was pared by 2 bases and J by 3 bases, with 9 bases of the junction left unmatched. The length of the CDR3 is 18 residues. From germline, CDR1 is SGHVS and CDR2 FNYEAQ. CDR3 sequence reads: CASSLIFSGQGDTGELFF. The CDR3 nucleotides read TGTGCCAGCAGCTTAATCTTCTCCGGACAGGGGGACACCGGGGAGCTGTTTTTT.

Regarding this clone: The sample holds other DNA sequences that translate to the same CDR3. The rearrangement uses TRBV30 and TRBJ2-5; D is uncertain. Germline V gene lookup returns CDR1 GTSNPN and CDR2 SVGIG (reference sequence). Between the trimmed V and J ends, which lost 2 bases and 5 bases, there was a span of 12 bases. CDR3 size: 13 residues. The CDR3 DNA sequence: TGTGCCTGGAGTTTTACAATGGTGGAGACCCAGTACTTC. The encoded protein is CAWSFTMVETQYF.

CDR3 nucleotides: TGTGCCAGCAGCTTAAACAGATACTCTGGAAACACCATATATTTT. Protein product: CASSLNRYSGNTIYF. V gene TRBV11-1 combines with J gene TRBJ1-3; no reliable D call. V lost 2 bases and J 0 bases, leaving 8 bases between the germline ends. In germline, CDR1 is SGHAT, CDR2 FQDESV (reference sequence). The CDR3 covers 15 residues. The whole variable domain, remainder taken from reference TRBV11-1 and TRBJ1-3, is EAEVAQSPRYKITEKSQAVAFWCDPISGHATLYWYRQILGQGPELLVQFQDESVVDDSQLPKDRFSAERLKGVDSTLKIQPAELGDSAMYLCASSLNRYSGNTIYFGEGSWLTVV.

V and J are TRBV25-1 and TRBJ1-2, with D unclear. The V end was cut by 1 base, the J end by 3 bases, with 15 bases between. CDR1 is MGHDK, CDR2 SYGVNS, per germline. The CDR3 is 16 amino acids. Written as DNA, the CDR3 is TGTGCCAGCAGTGAATCTCGAGGGTCTGGCGACTATGGCTACACCTTC. Its protein product is CASSESRGSGDYGYTF.

The chain has TRBV28 and TRBJ1-2; 7 bases are shared with TRBD1. Germline V CDR1 and CDR2: MDHEN, SYDVKM. With V trimmed by 7 bases and J by 4 bases, 9 bases remained unmatched. The CDR3 is 14 amino acids. DNA for the CDR3: TGTGCCAGCACCGAAATACAGGGGTCCTATGGCTACACCTTC. Its translation: CASTEIQGSYGYTF.

This clone was detected a few times. V usage is TRBV7-9 and J usage is TRBJ2-1, with 10 nucleotides matching TRBD2. The CDR3 is made up of 15 amino acids. Trimming removed 3 bases from V and 4 bases from J; junction bases left unmatched: 3. CDR1 SEHNR and CDR2 FQNEAQ come from the germline V gene (reference sequence). The CDR3 loop reads CASSFPSGSYNEQFF. DNA for the CDR3: TGTGCCAGCAGCTTTCCTAGCGGGAGTTACAATGAGCAGTTCTTC. Using reference TRBV7-9 and TRBJ2-1 for the parts outside the CDR3, the full variable domain is DTGVSQNPRHKITKRGQNVTFRCDPISEHNRLYWYRQTLGQGPEFLTYFQNEAQLEKSRLLSDRFSAERPKGSFSTLEIQRTEQGDSAMYLCASSFPSGSYNEQFFGPGTRLTVL.